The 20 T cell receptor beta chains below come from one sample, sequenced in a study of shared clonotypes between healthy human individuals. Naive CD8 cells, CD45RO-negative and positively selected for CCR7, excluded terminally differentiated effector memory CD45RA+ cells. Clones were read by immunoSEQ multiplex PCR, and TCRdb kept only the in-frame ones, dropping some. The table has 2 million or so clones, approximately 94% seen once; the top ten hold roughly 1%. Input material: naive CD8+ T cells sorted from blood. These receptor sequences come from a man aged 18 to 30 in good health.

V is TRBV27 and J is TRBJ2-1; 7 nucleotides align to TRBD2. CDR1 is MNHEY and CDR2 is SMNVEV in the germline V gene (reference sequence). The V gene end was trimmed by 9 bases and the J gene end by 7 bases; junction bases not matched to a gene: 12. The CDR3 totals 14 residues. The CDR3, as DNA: TGTGCCAGACCCCGGGACTACAGAGGGAATGAGCAGTTCTTC. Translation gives CARPRDYRGNEQFF.

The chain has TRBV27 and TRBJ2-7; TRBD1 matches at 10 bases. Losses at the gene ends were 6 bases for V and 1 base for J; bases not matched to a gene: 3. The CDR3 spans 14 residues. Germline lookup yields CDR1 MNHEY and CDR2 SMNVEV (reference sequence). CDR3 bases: TGTGCCAGCAGCCTGGACAGGGGGTCCTACGAGCAGTACTTC. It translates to CASSLDRGSYEQYF.

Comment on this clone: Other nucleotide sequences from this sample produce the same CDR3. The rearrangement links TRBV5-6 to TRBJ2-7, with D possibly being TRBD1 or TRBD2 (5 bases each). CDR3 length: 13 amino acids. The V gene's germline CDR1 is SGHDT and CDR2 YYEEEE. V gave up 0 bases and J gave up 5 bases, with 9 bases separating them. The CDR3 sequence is CASSLVRGDEQYF. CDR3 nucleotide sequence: TGTGCCAGCAGCTTGGTTAGGGGAGACGAGCAGTACTTC.

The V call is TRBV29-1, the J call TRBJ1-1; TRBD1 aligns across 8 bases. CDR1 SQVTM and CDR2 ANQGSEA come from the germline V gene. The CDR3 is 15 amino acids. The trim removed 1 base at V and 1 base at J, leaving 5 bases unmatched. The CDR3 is CSVEGRGQGNTEAFF. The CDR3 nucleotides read TGCAGCGTTGAAGGCCGCGGACAGGGGAACACTGAAGCTTTCTTT.

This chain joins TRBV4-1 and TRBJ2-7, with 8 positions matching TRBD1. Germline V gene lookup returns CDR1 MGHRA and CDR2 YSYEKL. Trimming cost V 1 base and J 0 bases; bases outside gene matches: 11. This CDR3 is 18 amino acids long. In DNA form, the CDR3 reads TGCGCCAGCAGCCAAGGGGACAGGTATTCTACCCTCTCCTACGAGCAGTACTTC. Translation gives CASSQGDRYSTLSYEQYF.

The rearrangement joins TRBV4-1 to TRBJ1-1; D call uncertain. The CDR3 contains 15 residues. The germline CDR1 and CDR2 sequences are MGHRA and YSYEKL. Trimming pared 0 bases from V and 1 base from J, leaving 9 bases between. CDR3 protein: CASSQEGRWNTEAFF. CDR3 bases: TGCGCCAGCAGCCAAGAAGGGAGGTGGAACACTGAAGCTTTCTTT.

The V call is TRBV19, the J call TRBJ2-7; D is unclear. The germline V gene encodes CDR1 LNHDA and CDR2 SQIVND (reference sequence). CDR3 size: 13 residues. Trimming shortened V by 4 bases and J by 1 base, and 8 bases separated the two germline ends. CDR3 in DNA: TGTGCCAGTAGTAGTGGATATTCCTACGAGCAGTACTTC. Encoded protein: CASSSGYSYEQYF.

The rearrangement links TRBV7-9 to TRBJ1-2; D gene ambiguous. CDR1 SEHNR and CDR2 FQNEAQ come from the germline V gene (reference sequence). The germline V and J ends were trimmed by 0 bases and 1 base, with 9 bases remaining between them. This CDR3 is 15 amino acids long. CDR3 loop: CASSLAFGNNYGYTF. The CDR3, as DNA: TGTGCCAGCAGCTTAGCGTTTGGCAATAACTATGGCTACACCTTC.

The CDR3 is CASSLVTTGELFF. In DNA form, the CDR3 reads TGTGCCAGCAGCTTAGTCACCACCGGGGAGCTGTTTTTT. V and J are TRBV7-2 and TRBJ2-2; no definite D call. CDR1 and CDR2 from the germline V gene are SGHTA and FQGNSA. CDR3 length equals 13 residues. Trimming stripped 1 base from V and 4 bases from J, with 4 bases between.

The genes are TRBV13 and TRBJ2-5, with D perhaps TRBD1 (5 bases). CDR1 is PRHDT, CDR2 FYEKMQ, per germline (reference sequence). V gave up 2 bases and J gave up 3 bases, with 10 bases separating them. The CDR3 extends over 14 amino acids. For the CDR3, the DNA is TGTGCCAGCAGCTTACGACAGAATAAAGAGACCCAGTACTTC. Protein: CASSLRQNKETQYF.

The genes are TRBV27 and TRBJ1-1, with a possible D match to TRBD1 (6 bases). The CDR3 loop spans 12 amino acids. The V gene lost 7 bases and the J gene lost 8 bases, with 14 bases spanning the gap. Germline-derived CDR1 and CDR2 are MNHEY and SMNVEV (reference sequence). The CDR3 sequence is CASTKGGGEAFF. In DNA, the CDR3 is TGTGCCAGCACTAAGGGGGGCGGAGAAGCTTTCTTT.

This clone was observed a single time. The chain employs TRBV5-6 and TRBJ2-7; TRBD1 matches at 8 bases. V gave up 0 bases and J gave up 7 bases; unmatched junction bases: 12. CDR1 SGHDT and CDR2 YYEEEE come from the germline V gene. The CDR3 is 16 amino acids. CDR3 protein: CASSLAFTGGLQEQYF. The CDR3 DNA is TGTGCCAGCAGCTTGGCCTTTACAGGGGGACTCCAAGAGCAGTACTTC.

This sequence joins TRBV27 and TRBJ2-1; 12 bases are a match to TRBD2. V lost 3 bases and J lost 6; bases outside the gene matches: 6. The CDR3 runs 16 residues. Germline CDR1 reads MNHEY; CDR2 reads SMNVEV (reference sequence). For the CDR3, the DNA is TGTGCCAGCAGTTTCGGGGGACTAGCGGGCTTCAATGAGCAGTTCTTC. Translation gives CASSFGGLAGFNEQFF.

The CDR3 reads CATVGLDSYEQYF. DNA of the CDR3: TGTGCCACCGTGGGACTAGACTCCTACGAGCAGTACTTC. This chain uses TRBV27 with TRBJ2-7; 8 bases fit TRBD2. V lost 10 bases, J lost 0 bases, and 5 bases stayed unmatched. The CDR3 runs 13 residues. Germline V lookup: CDR1 MNHEY, CDR2 SMNVEV (reference sequence).

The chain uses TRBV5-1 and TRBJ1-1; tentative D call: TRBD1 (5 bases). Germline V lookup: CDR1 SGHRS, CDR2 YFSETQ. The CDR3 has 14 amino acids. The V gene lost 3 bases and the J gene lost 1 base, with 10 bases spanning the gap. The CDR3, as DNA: TGCGCCAGCAGCTCCCGACAGACGAACACTGAAGCTTTCTTT. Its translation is CASSSRQTNTEAFF.

CDR3 nucleotides: TGTGCCAGCAGTTTCTTCCAGGGTGCAGATACGCAGTATTTT. The encoded protein is CASSFFQGADTQYF. This chain uses TRBV28 with TRBJ2-3; tentative D call: TRBD1 (5 bases). CDR1 is MDHEN and CDR2 is SYDVKM in the germline V gene. This CDR3 region has 14 residues. The V end lost 3 bases, the J end lost 4 bases, and 11 bases lay between the germline ends.

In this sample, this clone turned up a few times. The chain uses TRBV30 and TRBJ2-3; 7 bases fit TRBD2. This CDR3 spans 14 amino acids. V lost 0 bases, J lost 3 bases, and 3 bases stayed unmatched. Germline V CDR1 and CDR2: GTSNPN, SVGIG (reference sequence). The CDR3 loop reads CAWSVGRTTDTQYF. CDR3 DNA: TGTGCCTGGAGTGTCGGGAGGACGACAGATACGCAGTATTTT.

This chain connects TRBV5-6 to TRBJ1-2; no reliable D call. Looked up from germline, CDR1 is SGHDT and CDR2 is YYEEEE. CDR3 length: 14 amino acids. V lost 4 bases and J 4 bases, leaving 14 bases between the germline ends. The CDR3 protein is CASSPELEIYGYTF. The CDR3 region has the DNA TGTGCCAGCAGCCCCGAGCTGGAGATCTATGGCTACACCTTC. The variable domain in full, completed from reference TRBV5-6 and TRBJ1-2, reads DAGVTQSPTHLIKTRGQQVTLRCSPKSGHDTVSWYQQALGQGPQFIFQYYEEEERQRGNFPDRFSGHQFPNYSSELNVNALLLGDSALYLCASSPELEIYGYTFGSGTRLTVV.

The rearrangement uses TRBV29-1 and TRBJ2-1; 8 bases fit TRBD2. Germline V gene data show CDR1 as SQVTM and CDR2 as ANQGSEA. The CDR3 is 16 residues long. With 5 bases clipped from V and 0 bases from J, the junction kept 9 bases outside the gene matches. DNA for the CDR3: TGCAGCGTTACCCAAATAGGGACTAGCTCCTACAATGAGCAGTTCTTC. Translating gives CSVTQIGTSSYNEQFF.

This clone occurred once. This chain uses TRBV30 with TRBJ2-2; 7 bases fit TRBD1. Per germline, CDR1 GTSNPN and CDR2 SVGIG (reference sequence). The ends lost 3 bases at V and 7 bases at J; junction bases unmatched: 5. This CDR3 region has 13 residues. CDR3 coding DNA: TGTGCCTGGAGCGAGGGGGCGGGCGGGGAGCTGTTTTTT. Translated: CAWSEGAGGELFF.